The source of this T cell receptor beta chain is a study of neoadjuvant anti-PD-1 for oral cavity cancer. CDR1 SGHTS and CDR2 YDEGEE come from the germline V gene. CDR3 size: 16 residues. V was cut by 4 bases and J by 1 base, with 17 bases left in between. Here immunoSEQ multiplex PCR was the method, and the copy in TCRdb shows in-frame clones only, minus some. The table shows about 79,000 clones, with over 70% occurring only once. The sequence derives from a person between 40 and 79 years old with oral cavity squamous cell carcinoma. V and J are TRBV5-8 and TRBJ1-1; tentatively, D is TRBD1 (6 bases). The sample was PBMCs, taken before nivolumab (anti-PD-1) treatment. The CDR3 DNA sequence: TGTGCCAGCAGCCCCACCGTACTGGGGGCGAACACTGAAGCTTTCTTT. This gives the protein CASSPTVLGANTEAFF.